This T cell receptor beta chain was obtained from a study of cytomegalovirus exposure and HLA in healthy donors. General study findings and limits: In a later analysis, first-cohort TCR clusters were found to tend to co-occur in the 120 or so validation repertoires.

Here immunoSEQ multiplex PCR was the method, and the copy in TCRdb shows in-frame clones only, minus some. The repertoire has tens of thousands of clones, approximately 95% of them found once; the top ten carry around 3.2%. A note on this clone: Its antigen is not identified.

This TCR came from a man aged 18 to 29 in good health and CMV-seronegative. Sequenced: PBMCs.

For the CDR3, the DNA is TGTGCCAGTAGTATCGGGTTGCAGGGGGGCACTGAAGCTTTCTTT. It is translated as CASSIGLQGGTEAFF. The rearrangement uses TRBV19 and TRBJ1-1, with 7 bases fitting TRBD1. The CDR3 is 15 amino acids. Germline lookup yields CDR1 LNHDA and CDR2 SQIVND (reference sequence). V lost 3 bases and J lost 4; bases outside the gene matches: 8.